The rows below give T cell receptor beta chains drawn from one sample of a study of T cells in tumors and immune-related adverse events. TCRdb's copy holds only in-frame clones and misses some; the assay was immunoSEQ multiplex PCR. The repertoire includes about 7,300 clones, roughly 94% of them detected once, and about 2.4% sits in the top ten. The source material was lymph node tissue, sampled from a patient treated with anti-PD-1 therapy. These receptors came from a female donor with metastatic renal cell carcinoma. CDR3s include the opening cysteine and the closing phenylalanine or tryptophan. The D gene is left open where the match is weak. Size values are once, few and many counts, or a class for expanded clones, and some rows have none.

v_gene: TRBV18; d_gene: -; abundance: -; j_gene: TRBJ2-4; CDR3aa: CASSEAIAKNIQYF; CDR3nt: TGTGCCAGCTCCGAAGCAATAGCCAAAAACATTCAGTACTTC
v_gene: TRBV7-9; d_gene: -; abundance: -; j_gene: TRBJ1-1; CDR3aa: CASSLDLGLSTEAFF; CDR3nt: TGTGCCAGCAGCTTAGATCTGGGGTTGAGCACTGAAGCTTTCTTT
v_gene: TRBV5-1; d_gene: TRBD1; abundance: -; j_gene: TRBJ1-1; CDR3aa: CASRRTGTNTEAFF; CDR3nt: TGCGCCAGCAGGCGGACAGGGACGAACACTGAAGCTTTCTTT
v_gene: TRBV18; d_gene: -; abundance: -; j_gene: TRBJ2-2; CDR3aa: CASSPSVTGELFF; CDR3nt: TGTGCCAGCTCACCATCGGTGACCGGGGAGCTGTTTTTT
v_gene: TRBV27; d_gene: -; abundance: -; j_gene: TRBJ1-2; CDR3aa: CASKIRADRPQNGYTF; CDR3nt: TGTGCCAGCAAAATTCGAGCCGACAGACCGCAAAATGGCTACACCTTC
v_gene: TRBV11-2; d_gene: TRBD1; abundance: -; j_gene: TRBJ1-1; CDR3aa: CASSSTGGADTEAFF; CDR3nt: TGTGCCAGCAGCTCCACAGGGGGCGCGGACACTGAAGCTTTCTTT
v_gene: TRBV7-9; d_gene: -; abundance: -; j_gene: TRBJ1-4; CDR3aa: CASSFGAEKLFF; CDR3nt: TGTGCCAGCAGCTTTGGGGCTGAAAAACTGTTTTTT
v_gene: TRBV4-2; d_gene: -; abundance: once; j_gene: TRBJ2-1; CDR3aa: CASSQAIASSFYNEQFF; CDR3nt: TGTGCCAGCAGCCAAGCTATAGCTAGCAGTTTCTACAATGAGCAGTTCTTC
v_gene: TRBV6-5; d_gene: TRBD1; abundance: -; j_gene: TRBJ1-1; CDR3aa: CASSTGQGGGTEAFF; CDR3nt: TGTGCCAGCAGTACGGGACAGGGGGGGGGCACTGAAGCTTTCTTT
v_gene: TRBV4-2; d_gene: -; abundance: -; j_gene: TRBJ2-2; CDR3aa: CASRAGLDTGELFF; CDR3nt: TGTGCCAGCAGGGCGGGGTTAGACACCGGGGAGCTGTTTTTT
v_gene: TRBV6-5; d_gene: -; abundance: -; j_gene: TRBJ1-5; CDR3aa: CASRRTVNQPQHF; CDR3nt: TGTGCCAGCAGACGGACAGTCAATCAGCCCCAGCATTTT
v_gene: TRBV6-1; d_gene: -; abundance: -; j_gene: TRBJ1-2; CDR3aa: CATGNYGYTF; CDR3nt: TGTGCGACGGGAAACTATGGCTACACCTTC
v_gene: TRBV6-5; d_gene: -; abundance: once; j_gene: TRBJ2-7; CDR3aa: CASSYSRQGSSEQYF; CDR3nt: TGTGCCAGCAGTTACTCACGCCAGGGGAGTTCCGAGCAGTACTTC
v_gene: TRBV6-1; d_gene: -; abundance: -; j_gene: TRBJ1-1; CDR3aa: CASSELGDLGTEAFF; CDR3nt: TGTGCCAGCAGTGAATTGGGGGATTTGGGGACTGAAGCTTTCTTT
v_gene: TRBV10-2; d_gene: TRBD1; abundance: -; j_gene: TRBJ1-6; CDR3aa: CASREQGTGSPLHF; CDR3nt: TGCGCCAGCAGAGAACAGGGGACTGGTTCACCCCTCCACTTT
v_gene: TRBV7-2; d_gene: -; abundance: -; j_gene: TRBJ2-2; CDR3aa: CASSPREAGELFF; CDR3nt: TGTGCCAGCAGCCCCAGGGAGGCCGGGGAGCTGTTTTTT
v_gene: TRBV6-6; d_gene: -; abundance: -; j_gene: TRBJ2-4; CDR3aa: CASSYSTIPPRNIQYF; CDR3nt: TGTGCCAGCAGTTACTCGACGATTCCCCCCAGGAACATTCAGTACTTC
v_gene: TRBV27; d_gene: -; abundance: -; j_gene: TRBJ2-2; CDR3aa: CASRILASYTGELFF; CDR3nt: TGTGCCAGCAGAATACTAGCATCATACACCGGGGAGCTGTTTTTT
v_gene: TRBV7-9; d_gene: -; abundance: -; j_gene: TRBJ1-5; CDR3aa: CASSLAGQPNQPQHF; CDR3nt: TGTGCCAGCAGCTTAGCCGGACAGCCCAATCAGCCCCAGCATTTT
v_gene: TRBV4-3; d_gene: -; abundance: -; j_gene: TRBJ2-1; CDR3aa: CASSQGRGYNEQFF; CDR3nt: TGCGCCAGCAGCCAAGGTAGAGGGTACAATGAGCAGTTCTTC
v_gene: TRBV6-4; d_gene: TRBD2; abundance: -; j_gene: TRBJ2-1; CDR3aa: CASSAEAGGTFNEQFF; CDR3nt: TGTGCCAGCAGTGCTGAAGCGGGAGGGACTTTCAATGAGCAGTTCTTC
v_gene: TRBV5-1; d_gene: -; abundance: -; j_gene: TRBJ1-2; CDR3aa: CASRIDRGGYTF; CDR3nt: TGCGCCAGCAGAATAGACAGAGGGGGCTACACCTTC
v_gene: TRBV29-1; d_gene: TRBD2; abundance: few; j_gene: TRBJ2-3; CDR3aa: CSVELTSGGGDTQYF; CDR3nt: TGCAGCGTTGAGCTTACTAGCGGGGGAGGAGATACGCAGTATTTT
v_gene: TRBV29-1; d_gene: TRBD1; abundance: once; j_gene: TRBJ1-4; CDR3aa: CSVTGDATNEKLFF; CDR3nt: TGCAGCGTTACAGGGGATGCAACTAATGAAAAACTGTTTTTT
v_gene: TRBV18; d_gene: -; abundance: -; j_gene: TRBJ2-2; CDR3aa: CASSPLEENTGELFF; CDR3nt: TGTGCCAGCTCACCACTAGAAGAAAACACCGGGGAGCTGTTTTTT
v_gene: TRBV18; d_gene: -; abundance: -; j_gene: TRBJ1-5; CDR3aa: CASSIQAGPQHF; CDR3nt: TGTGCCAGCTCAATACAGGCGGGGCCCCAGCATTTT
v_gene: TRBV14; d_gene: -; abundance: -; j_gene: TRBJ2-3; CDR3aa: CASSQEGLGGISDTQYF; CDR3nt: TGTGCCAGCAGCCAAGAAGGGTTAGGAGGGATTTCGGATACGCAGTATTTT
v_gene: TRBV5-1; d_gene: TRBD2; abundance: -; j_gene: TRBJ2-5; CDR3aa: CASRPGLAGETQYF; CDR3nt: TGCGCCAGCCGACCGGGACTAGCTGGGGAGACCCAGTACTTC
v_gene: TRBV19; d_gene: -; abundance: -; j_gene: TRBJ2-7; CDR3aa: CASSNHYEQYF; CDR3nt: TGTGCCAGTAGTAACCACTACGAGCAGTACTTC
v_gene: TRBV5-4; d_gene: TRBD2; abundance: -; j_gene: TRBJ2-3; CDR3aa: CASSVGTSGTLSYTQYF; CDR3nt: TGTGCCAGCAGCGTCGGGACTAGCGGGACCCTTAGTTATACGCAGTATTTT
v_gene: TRBV2; d_gene: TRBD1; abundance: -; j_gene: TRBJ1-2; CDR3aa: CASKKDRGVYGYTF; CDR3nt: TGTGCCAGCAAAAAGGACAGGGGGGTATATGGCTACACCTTC
v_gene: TRBV15; d_gene: TRBD2; abundance: -; j_gene: TRBJ2-2; CDR3aa: CATSRDLTGAGGVGELFF; CDR3nt: TGTGCCACCAGCAGAGATCTCACCGGAGCGGGAGGCGTCGGGGAGCTGTTTTTT
v_gene: TRBV19; d_gene: -; abundance: -; j_gene: TRBJ2-7; CDR3aa: CASSMTVTYEQYF; CDR3nt: TGTGCCAGTAGTATGACAGTAACCTACGAGCAGTACTTC
v_gene: TRBV16; d_gene: -; abundance: -; j_gene: TRBJ2-1; CDR3aa: CASSQFRNEQFF; CDR3nt: TGTGCCAGCAGCCAATTTAGGAATGAGCAGTTCTTC
v_gene: TRBV10-3; d_gene: -; abundance: -; j_gene: TRBJ1-2; CDR3aa: CAISGGPNYGYTF; CDR3nt: TGTGCCATCAGTGGGGGCCCTAACTATGGCTACACCTTC
v_gene: TRBV21-1; d_gene: -; abundance: -; j_gene: TRBJ2-2; CDR3aa: CASSKEGTGGTGELFF; CDR3nt: TGTGCCAGCAGCAAAGAGGGAACAGGGGGGACCGGGGAGCTGTTTTTT
v_gene: TRBV10-3; d_gene: -; abundance: -; j_gene: TRBJ1-4; CDR3aa: CAISESPQKTGTNEKLFF; CDR3nt: TGTGCCATCAGTGAGTCTCCCCAAAAGACAGGCACTAATGAAAAACTGTTTTTT
v_gene: TRBV20-1; d_gene: -; abundance: -; j_gene: TRBJ1-2; CDR3aa: CSARYDGYTF; CDR3nt: TGCAGTGCTAGATACGACGGCTACACCTTC
v_gene: TRBV5-5; d_gene: TRBD2; abundance: -; j_gene: TRBJ2-1; CDR3aa: CASSQTSGQYNEQFF; CDR3nt: TGTGCCAGCAGCCAGACTAGCGGGCAGTACAATGAGCAGTTCTTC
v_gene: TRBV5-4; d_gene: -; abundance: -; j_gene: TRBJ2-5; CDR3aa: CASSLGQGGETQYF; CDR3nt: TGTGCCAGCAGCTTGGGCCAGGGCGGGGAGACCCAGTACTTC
v_gene: TRBV11-3; d_gene: -; abundance: -; j_gene: TRBJ2-1; CDR3aa: CASSSAEYNEQFF; CDR3nt: TGTGCCAGCAGCTCAGCGGAATACAATGAGCAGTTCTTC